Below are 28 T cell receptor beta chains sequenced from a single sample in a study of Graves' ophthalmopathy and Graves' hyperthyroidism. For repertoire sequencing, the TCR beta CDR3 regions were amplified from RNA transcripts. Second-round multiplex PCR followed a first-round RT-PCR using HTBI primers. TCRdb itself ran the multiplex PCR reads through MiXCR, one entry per CDR3 protein. The sample lists 650,000 to 900,000 distinct CDR3 sequences; around 40% were seen once. The specimen sequenced was peripheral blood. The receptors were sampled from an adult man with Graves' ophthalmopathy.

J is TRBJ2-2 and V is TRBV25-1; tentative D call: TRBD2 (6 bases). The V and J ends lost 4 bases and 6 bases respectively, with 18 bases between them. CDR3 length: 16 amino acids. CDR1 and CDR2 from the germline V gene are MGHDK and SYGVNS. The CDR3, as DNA: TGTGCCAGCAGTGCTAGATATTTCGGGGGTGCCGGGGAGCTGTTTTTT. It codes for CASSARYFGGAGELFF.

Regarding this clonotype: A much larger clonotype is one base distant, so this may be a read error. This rearrangement joins TRBV14 to TRBJ2-2; 9 bases are shared with TRBD1. The germline gives CDR1 SGHDN, CDR2 FVKESK. The CDR3 consists of 15 residues. The CDR3 protein is CASSPGQGKAGGLFF. DNA of the CDR3: TGTGCCAGCAGCCCTGGACAGGGGAAGGCCGGGGGGCTGTTTTTT.

The gene calls are TRBV20-1 and TRBJ2-7; the match to TRBD1 covers 7 bases. Germline V gives CDR1 DFQATT, CDR2 SNEGSKA (reference sequence). The CDR3 consists of 13 residues. The V segment lost 0 bases and the J segment 3 bases; nucleotides outside the gene matches: 2. The CDR3 nucleotides are TGCAGTGCTAGAGATCGACAGGGCTACGAGCAGTACTTC. It codes for CSARDRQGYEQYF.

About this clonotype itself: A much larger clone sits a single nucleotide away, making a read error possible. This chain links TRBV10-3 with TRBJ2-7; 7 nucleotides agree with TRBD2. Germline V gene lookup returns CDR1 ENHRY and CDR2 SYGVKD. V shed 3 bases, J shed 2 bases, and the junction held 7 bases outside the gene matches. CDR3 length equals 15 residues. CDR3 in amino acids: CAISDNGRPPYEQYF. Here the CDR3 DNA reads TGTGCCATCAGTGACAACGGGAGGCCCCCCTACGAGCAGTACTTC.

The chain couples TRBV29-1 to TRBJ2-7; perhaps TRBD2 as D (5 bases). The CDR3 runs 12 residues. V dropped 2 bases and J dropped 3 bases, with 8 bases sitting between them. Germline-derived CDR1 and CDR2 are SQVTM and ANQGSEA. The CDR3 loop is CSVELANYEQYF. CDR3 nucleotide sequence: TGCAGCGTTGAACTAGCTAACTACGAGCAGTACTTC.

The chain uses TRBV10-3 and TRBJ1-3; D unclear. Looked up from germline, CDR1 is ENHRY and CDR2 is SYGVKD. V lost 10 bases and J 2 bases, leaving 15 bases between the germline ends. The CDR3 length is 14 residues. CDR3 protein: CASSPAGAGNTIYF. CDR3 in DNA: TGTGCCAGCTCACCAGCAGGAGCTGGAAACACCATATATTTT.

A few counts support this clonotype. This chain connects TRBV7-9 to TRBJ2-2, with 8 bases fitting TRBD1. Trimming at V came to 5 bases and at J to 5 bases, leaving 10 bases not matched to a gene. The CDR3 length is 16 residues. In germline, CDR1 is SEHNR, CDR2 FQNEAQ (reference sequence). The DNA of the CDR3 is TGTGCCAGCAGCAGATCCGGGACAGGAAGGACCGGGGAGCTGTTTTTT. This encodes CASSRSGTGRTGELFF. Full variable domain (rest looked up from reference TRBV7-9 and TRBJ2-2): DTGVSQNPRHKITKRGQNVTFRCDPISEHNRLYWYRQTLGQGPEFLTYFQNEAQLEKSRLLSDRFSAERPKGSFSTLEIQRTEQGDSAMYLCASSRSGTGRTGELFFGEGSRLTVL.

This clonotype appeared a few times. As DNA, the CDR3 is TGTGCCAGCAGCCAAGGGGTAGGGACGAACACTGAAGCTTTCTTT. Encoded protein: CASSQGVGTNTEAFF. This chain connects TRBV9 to TRBJ1-1; tentatively, D is TRBD1 (5 bases). Between the trimmed V and J ends, which lost 4 bases and 1 base, there was a span of 14 bases. Germline values: CDR1 SGDLS, CDR2 YYNGEE. The CDR3 is 15 residues long.

Only a few counts were recorded for this clonotype. This chain joins TRBV19 and TRBJ2-6; the D is unclear. The CDR3 has 15 residues. V was clipped by 6 bases and J by 2 bases, with 11 bases between them. Looked up from germline, CDR1 is LNHDA and CDR2 is SQIVND (reference sequence). The CDR3 is CASRGRDTGANVLTF. The CDR3 region has the DNA TGTGCCAGTAGAGGTCGAGATACTGGGGCCAACGTCCTGACTTTC.

This clonotype appeared many times. This chain uses TRBV9 with TRBJ1-6; TRBD1 is a possible D gene (5 bases). Trimming cost V 4 bases and J 7 bases, with 15 bases left between them. CDR1 SGDLS and CDR2 YYNGEE come from the germline V gene. The CDR3 is 15 residues long. DNA of the CDR3: TGTGCCAGCAGCCCTACGAGGGGTGAGAATTCACCCCTCCACTTT. Translation gives CASSPTRGENSPLHF.

This clonotype has a count of ten or more. The chain joins TRBV9 to TRBJ1-2; TRBD1 aligns across 8 bases. The germline V gene encodes CDR1 SGDLS and CDR2 YYNGEE. The CDR3 is made up of 14 amino acids. Trimming at V came to 0 bases and at J to 8 bases, leaving 6 bases not matched to a gene. The CDR3 loop is CASSVDQGALGYTF. The CDR3 DNA follows: TGTGCCAGCAGCGTAGACCAGGGGGCGCTAGGCTACACCTTC. The full variable domain, with the rest looked up from reference TRBV9 and TRBJ1-2, is DSGVTQTPKHLITATGQRVTLRCSPRSGDLSVYWYQQSLDQGLQFLIQYYNGEERAKGNILERFSAQQFPDLHSELNLSSLELGDSALYFCASSVDQGALGYTFGSGTRLTVV.

This clonotype came up many times. The gene calls are TRBV13 and TRBJ2-5; 12 bases align to TRBD2. Germline lookup yields CDR1 PRHDT and CDR2 FYEKMQ (reference sequence). The CDR3 totals 18 residues. V lost 1 base, J lost 0 bases, and 6 bases stayed unmatched. CDR3 protein: CASSLAPGLAGNQETQYF. CDR3 coding DNA: TGTGCCAGCAGCTTAGCCCCAGGACTAGCGGGGAACCAAGAGACCCAGTACTTC.

The chain links TRBV9 to TRBJ1-6, with D uncertain. Germline V gives CDR1 SGDLS, CDR2 YYNGEE. CDR3 size: 15 residues. V was pared by 6 bases and J by 7 bases, with 17 bases between. CDR3 residues: CASTPAGRNNSPLHF. CDR3 DNA sequence: TGTGCCAGCACCCCCGCGGGTAGAAACAATTCACCCCTCCACTTT.

V is TRBV19 and J is TRBJ1-5, with 7 bases that match TRBD1. V shed 7 bases, J shed 1 base, and the junction held 4 bases outside the gene matches. From germline, CDR1 is LNHDA and CDR2 SQIVND (reference sequence). The CDR3 is 14 residues long. CDR3 residues: CASKGAPSNQPQHF. DNA of the CDR3: TGTGCCAGTAAGGGGGCGCCCAGCAATCAGCCCCAGCATTTT.

The chain employs TRBV2 and TRBJ1-2, with D maybe TRBD1 (6 bases). V was clipped by 5 bases and J by 5 bases, with 18 bases between them. Germline loops: CDR1 SNHLY, CDR2 FYNNEI. This CDR3 is 15 amino acids long. CDR3 coding DNA: TGTGCCAGCAGTTTATCAGGGGCCATTAGGTATGGCTACACCTTC. It yields the protein CASSLSGAIRYGYTF.

The chain is built from TRBV10-3 and TRBJ2-6; no firm D call. The germline V gene has CDR1 ENHRY and CDR2 SYGVKD. The length of the CDR3 is 15 residues. V gave up 3 bases and J gave up 4 bases, with 10 bases separating them. In DNA, the CDR3 is TGTGCCATCAGTGAAGTCAGCCCGGGGGCCAACGTCCTGACTTTC. Translated: CAISEVSPGANVLTF.

This sequence joins TRBV7-3 and TRBJ2-7; 7 nucleotides line up with TRBD1. Germline lookup yields CDR1 SGHTA and CDR2 FQGTGA. The V segment lost 5 bases and the J segment 0 bases; nucleotides outside the gene matches: 13. CDR3 length: 17 residues. The CDR3 coding sequence is TGTGCCAGCAGCCAAGGTCCCACTGGACAGGCCTCCTACGAGCAGTACTTC. Translated, it gives CASSQGPTGQASYEQYF.

This clonotype was observed at least ten times. The V gene is TRBV15, the J gene TRBJ2-7; 8 bases match TRBD2. With V trimmed by 0 bases and J by 3 bases, 10 bases remained unmatched. Germline V CDR1 and CDR2: LNHNV, YYDKDF (reference sequence). The length of the CDR3 is 17 residues. CDR3 sequence (DNA): TGTGCCACCAGCAGAGAGGCAGGTAGCGGGACCTACTACGAGCAGTACTTC. It is translated as CATSREAGSGTYYEQYF.

The V and J genes are TRBV12-3 or TRBV12-4 and TRBJ2-7; TRBD2 might be the D (5 bases). The CDR3 covers 14 residues. V was cut by 4 bases and J by 2 bases, with 12 bases left in between. CDR3 sequence reads: CASSYLARPYEQYF. CDR3 nucleotides: TGTGCCAGCAGTTATTTAGCGAGACCCTACGAGCAGTACTTC.

This clonotype was detected many times. The rearrangement uses TRBV15 and TRBJ2-7; D perhaps matches TRBD1 (6 bases). CDR1 and CDR2 (germline): LNHNV, YYDKDF (reference sequence). Trimming removed 4 bases from V and 2 bases from J, with 15 bases in between. This CDR3 comprises 15 residues. CDR3 sequence reads: CATSIQQGIAYEQYF. The CDR3 DNA is TGTGCCACCAGCATACAACAGGGTATTGCCTACGAGCAGTACTTC.

V usage is TRBV2 and J usage is TRBJ2-5; 9 bases are shared with TRBD1. The last part of the DNA fits TRBJ2-7 better; the J call may be wrong. The CDR3 consists of 16 residues. Germline V gene sequence: CDR1 SNHLY, CDR2 FYNNEI. Here the CDR3 reads CASNLGPGQGFNEQYF. The DNA for the CDR3 is TGTGCCAGCAACCTCGGCCCGGGACAGGGTTTTAACGAGCAGTACTTC.

This clonotype was observed many times. The chain links TRBV24-1 to TRBJ2-5; D may be TRBD1 or TRBD2 (5 bases each). The V end lost 3 bases, the J end lost 2 bases, and 12 bases lay between the germline ends. In germline, CDR1 is KGHDR, CDR2 SFDVKD. The CDR3 totals 15 residues. The CDR3: CATSDPRGGQETQYF. CDR3 nucleotide sequence: TGTGCCACCAGTGATCCCCGTGGGGGACAAGAGACCCAGTACTTC.

The chain recombines TRBV5-5 with TRBJ2-7; maybe TRBD2 (6 bases). The CDR3 contains 17 residues. Germline V gene lookup returns CDR1 SGHKS and CDR2 YYEKEE (reference sequence). The V end lost 4 bases, the J end lost 3 bases, and 23 bases lay between the germline ends. CDR3: CASSQDGIGGYHYEQYF. Written as DNA, the CDR3 is TGTGCCAGCAGCCAAGACGGAATTGGGGGGTACCACTACGAGCAGTACTTC. The variable domain in full, with the rest retrieved from reference TRBV5-5 and TRBJ2-7, is DAGVTQSPTHLIKTRGQQVTLRCSPISGHKSVSWYQQVLGQGPQFIFQYYEKEERGRGNFPDRFSARQFPNYSSELNVNALLLGDSALYLCASSQDGIGGYHYEQYFGPGTRLTVT.

A remark on this clonotype: An end of the junction differs from the germline gene, which may be a read error. CDR3 bases: TGTGCCAGCAGCCAAGATCATGGGAGCCTGAACACTGAAACTTTCTTT. Encoded protein: CASSQDHGSLNTETFF. This chain connects TRBV14 to TRBJ1-1, with D uncertain. From germline, CDR1 is SGHDN and CDR2 FVKESK. The CDR3 is 16 amino acids.

The chain couples TRBV2 to TRBJ1-2; D not certain. CDR3 length: 13 amino acids. Deletions cut 5 bases from V and 8 bases from J, with 15 bases between. Germline V CDR1 and CDR2: SNHLY, FYNNEI. In nucleotides, the CDR3 is TGTGCCAGCAGTTTAGGAGGGCGGCAGGGCTACACCTTC. This codes for CASSLGGRQGYTF.

This clonotype showed up many times. V and J are TRBV9 and TRBJ1-2, with D possibly being TRBD1 (5 bases). V lost 0 bases to trimming and J lost 4 bases, with 16 bases between them. Germline CDR1 reads SGDLS; CDR2 reads YYNGEE. The CDR3 is 16 residues long. The CDR3 DNA reads TGTGCCAGCAGCGTAGGGGGGATAGGGGTCGGCTATGGCTACACCTTC. Residues: CASSVGGIGVGYGYTF.

V gene TRBV7-9 combines with J gene TRBJ2-5; D is unclear. Trimming stripped 6 bases from V and 3 bases from J, with 14 bases between. CDR3 length: 14 amino acids. CDR1 SEHNR and CDR2 FQNEAQ come from the germline V gene (reference sequence). CDR3 sequence: CASSYSVWKETQYF. The CDR3 DNA follows: TGTGCCAGCAGTTACTCGGTCTGGAAAGAGACCCAGTACTTC.

This clonotype was seen many times. The rearrangement joins TRBV2 to TRBJ1-1, with TRBD1 identical over 9 bases. V shed 8 bases and J 4 bases; nucleotides not matched to a gene: 11. CDR1 is SNHLY, CDR2 FYNNEI, per germline. The CDR3 contains 15 residues. The CDR3: CASSRTGGDGTEAFF. CDR3 coding DNA: TGTGCCAGCTCGCGAACAGGGGGCGACGGCACTGAAGCTTTCTTT.